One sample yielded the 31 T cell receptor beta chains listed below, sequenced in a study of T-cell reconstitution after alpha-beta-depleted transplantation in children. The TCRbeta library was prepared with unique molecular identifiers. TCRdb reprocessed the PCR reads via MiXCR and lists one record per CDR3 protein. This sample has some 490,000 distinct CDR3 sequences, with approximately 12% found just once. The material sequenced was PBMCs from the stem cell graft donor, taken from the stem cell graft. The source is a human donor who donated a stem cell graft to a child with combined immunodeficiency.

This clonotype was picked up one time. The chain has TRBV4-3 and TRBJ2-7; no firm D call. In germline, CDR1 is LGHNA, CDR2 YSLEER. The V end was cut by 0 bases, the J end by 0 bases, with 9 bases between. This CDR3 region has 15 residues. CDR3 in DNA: TGCGCCAGCAGCCAAGATGCAGGCCTCTCCTACGAGCAGTACTTC. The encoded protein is CASSQDAGLSYEQYF.

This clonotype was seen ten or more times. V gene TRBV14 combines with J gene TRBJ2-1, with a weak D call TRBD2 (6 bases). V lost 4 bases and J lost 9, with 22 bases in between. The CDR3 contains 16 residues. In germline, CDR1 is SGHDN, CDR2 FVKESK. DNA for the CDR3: TGTGCCAGCAGCCCTCCGACTAGGGATTTGGTCGGTGAGCAGTTCTTC. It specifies CASSPPTRDLVGEQFF. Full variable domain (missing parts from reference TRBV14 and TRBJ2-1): EAGVTQFPSHSVIEKGQTVTLRCDPISGHDNLYWYRRVMGKEIKFLLHFVKESKQDESGMPNNRFLAERTGGTYSTLKVQPAELEDSGVYFCASSPPTRDLVGEQFFGPGTRLTVL.

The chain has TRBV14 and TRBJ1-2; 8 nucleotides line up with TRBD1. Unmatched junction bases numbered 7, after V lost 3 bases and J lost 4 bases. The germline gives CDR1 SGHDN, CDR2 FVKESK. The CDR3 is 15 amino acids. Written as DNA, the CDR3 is TGTGCCAGCAGCCATACCCCAGGGGGCGTCTATGGCTACACCTTC. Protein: CASSHTPGGVYGYTF. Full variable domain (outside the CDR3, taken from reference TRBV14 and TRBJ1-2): EAGVTQFPSHSVIEKGQTVTLRCDPISGHDNLYWYRRVMGKEIKFLLHFVKESKQDESGMPNNRFLAERTGGTYSTLKVQPAELEDSGVYFCASSHTPGGVYGYTFGSGTRLTVV.

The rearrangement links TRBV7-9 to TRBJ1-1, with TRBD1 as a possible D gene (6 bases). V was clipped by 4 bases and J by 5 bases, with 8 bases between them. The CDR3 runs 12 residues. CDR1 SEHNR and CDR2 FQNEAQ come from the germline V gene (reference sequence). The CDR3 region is CASSWGPTEAFF. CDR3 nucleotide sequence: TGTGCCAGCAGCTGGGGGCCAACTGAAGCTTTCTTT.

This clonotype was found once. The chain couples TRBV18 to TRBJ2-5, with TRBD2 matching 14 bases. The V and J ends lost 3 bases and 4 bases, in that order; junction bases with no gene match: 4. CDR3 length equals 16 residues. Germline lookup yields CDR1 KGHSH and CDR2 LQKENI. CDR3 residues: CASSPRTSGRSETQYF. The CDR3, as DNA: TGTGCCAGCTCACCGAGGACTAGCGGGAGGTCAGAGACCCAGTACTTC. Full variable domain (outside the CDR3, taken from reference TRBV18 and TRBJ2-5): NAGVMQNPRHLVRRRGQEARLRCSPMKGHSHVYWYRQLPEEGLKFMVYLQKENIIDESGMPKERFSAEFPKEGPSILRIQQVVRGDSAAYFCASSPRTSGRSETQYFGPGTRLLVL.

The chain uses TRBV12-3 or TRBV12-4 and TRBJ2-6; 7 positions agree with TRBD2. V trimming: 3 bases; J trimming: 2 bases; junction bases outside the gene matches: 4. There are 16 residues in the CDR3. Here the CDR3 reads CASSFLGGTGANVLTF. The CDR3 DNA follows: TGTGCCAGCAGTTTTCTGGGGGGGACTGGGGCCAACGTCCTGACTTTC.

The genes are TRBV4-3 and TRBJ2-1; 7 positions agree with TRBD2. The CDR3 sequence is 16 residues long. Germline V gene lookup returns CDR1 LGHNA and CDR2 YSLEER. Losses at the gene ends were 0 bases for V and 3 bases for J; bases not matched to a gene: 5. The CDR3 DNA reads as TGCGCCAGCAGCCAAGATCGAGCGGGGAACTACAATGAGCAGTTCTTC. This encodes CASSQDRAGNYNEQFF.

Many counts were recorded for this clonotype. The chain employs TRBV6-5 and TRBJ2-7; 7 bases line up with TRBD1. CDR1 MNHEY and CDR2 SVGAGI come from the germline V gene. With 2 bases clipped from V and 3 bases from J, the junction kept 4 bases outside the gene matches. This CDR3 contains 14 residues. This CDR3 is CASSYGTALYEQYF. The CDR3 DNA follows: TGTGCCAGCAGTTACGGGACAGCCCTCTACGAGCAGTACTTC.

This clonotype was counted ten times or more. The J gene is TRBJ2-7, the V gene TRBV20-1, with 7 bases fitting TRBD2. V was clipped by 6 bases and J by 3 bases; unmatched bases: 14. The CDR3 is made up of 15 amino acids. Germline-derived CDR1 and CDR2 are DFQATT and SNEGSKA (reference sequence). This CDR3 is CSASSGPVWNYEQYF. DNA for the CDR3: TGCAGTGCGTCTAGCGGCCCTGTCTGGAACTACGAGCAGTACTTC.

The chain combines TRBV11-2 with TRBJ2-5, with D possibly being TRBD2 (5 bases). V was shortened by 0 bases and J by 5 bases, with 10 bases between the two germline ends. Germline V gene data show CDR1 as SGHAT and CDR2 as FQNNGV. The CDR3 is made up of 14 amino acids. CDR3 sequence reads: CASSLDAGWETQYF. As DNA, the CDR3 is TGTGCCAGCAGCTTAGATGCGGGTTGGGAGACCCAGTACTTC.

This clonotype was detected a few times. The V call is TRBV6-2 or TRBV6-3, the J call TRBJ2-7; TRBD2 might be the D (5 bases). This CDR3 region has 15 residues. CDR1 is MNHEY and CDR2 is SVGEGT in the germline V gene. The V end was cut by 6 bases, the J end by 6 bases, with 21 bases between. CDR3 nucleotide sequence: TGTGCCAGCAGAGATCACGGACTGGGGTTGGGCGAGCAGTACTTC. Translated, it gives CASRDHGLGLGEQYF.

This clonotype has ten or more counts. In DNA, the CDR3 is TGTGCCAGCAGCTTCTCTAGCGGGAACTTCAATGAGCAGTTCTTC. Its protein is CASSFSSGNFNEQFF. The chain recombines TRBV5-5 with TRBJ2-1, with 9 bases identical to TRBD2. The germline V gene has CDR1 SGHKS and CDR2 YYEKEE (reference sequence). This CDR3 spans 15 amino acids. Trimming cost V 2 bases and J 6 bases; bases outside gene matches: 6.

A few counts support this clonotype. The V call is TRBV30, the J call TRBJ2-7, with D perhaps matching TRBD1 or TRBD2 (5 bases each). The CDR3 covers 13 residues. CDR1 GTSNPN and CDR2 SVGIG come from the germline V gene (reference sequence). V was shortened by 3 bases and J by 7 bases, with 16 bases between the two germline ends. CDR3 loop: CAWRGPGPREQYF. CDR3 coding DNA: TGTGCCTGGAGGGGACCGGGCCCTAGGGAGCAGTACTTC.

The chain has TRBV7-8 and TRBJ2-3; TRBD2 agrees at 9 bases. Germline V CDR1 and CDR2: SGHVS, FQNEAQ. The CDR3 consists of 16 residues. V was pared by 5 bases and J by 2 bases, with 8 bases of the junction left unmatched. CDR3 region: CASSQRLAGYTDTQYF. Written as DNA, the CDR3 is TGTGCCAGCAGCCAAAGGCTAGCGGGATACACAGATACGCAGTATTTT.

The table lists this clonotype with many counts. CDR3 bases: TGTGCCAGCAGTTACTCCCACAGGGGAACCACGAGCACCGGGGAGCTGTTTTTT. Its protein is CASSYSHRGTTSTGELFF. The chain is built from TRBV6-5 and TRBJ2-2; TRBD1 agrees at 7 bases. Germline V gives CDR1 MNHEY, CDR2 SVGAGI. The CDR3 is made up of 18 amino acids. V trimming: 0 bases; J trimming: 4 bases; junction bases outside the gene matches: 11.

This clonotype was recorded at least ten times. In DNA, the CDR3 is TGTGCCAGCAGTGAAGCGCTACTAGCGAGCTCCTACGAGCAGTACTTC. Residues: CASSEALLASSYEQYF. The J gene is TRBJ2-7, the V gene TRBV6-1, with 7 nucleotides matching TRBD2. This CDR3 is 16 amino acids long. The germline V gene encodes CDR1 MNHNS and CDR2 SASEGT. V was pared by 0 bases and J by 0 bases, with 5 bases of the junction left unmatched.

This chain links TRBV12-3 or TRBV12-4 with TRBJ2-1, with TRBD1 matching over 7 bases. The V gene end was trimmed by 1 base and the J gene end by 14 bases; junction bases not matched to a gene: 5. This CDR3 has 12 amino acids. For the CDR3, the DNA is TGTGCCAGCAGTTTAGGGGACGGACAGGAGTTCTTC. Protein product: CASSLGDGQEFF.

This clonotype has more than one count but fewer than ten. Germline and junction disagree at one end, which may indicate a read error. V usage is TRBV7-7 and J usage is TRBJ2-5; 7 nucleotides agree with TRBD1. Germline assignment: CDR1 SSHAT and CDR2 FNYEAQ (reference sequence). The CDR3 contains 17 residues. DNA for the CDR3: TGTGCTAGCAGCTTAGGAAACTTTAGGGACAGAGCCGAGACCCAGTACTTC. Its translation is CASSLGNFRDRAETQYF.

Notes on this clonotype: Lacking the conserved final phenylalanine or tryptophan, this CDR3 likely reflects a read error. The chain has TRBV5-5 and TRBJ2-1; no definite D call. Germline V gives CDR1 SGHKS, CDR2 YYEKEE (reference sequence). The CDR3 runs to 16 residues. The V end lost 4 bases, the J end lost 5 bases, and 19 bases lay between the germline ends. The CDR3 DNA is TGTGCCAGCAGCCTGCCCCTCGGTGCCTTGGACAATGAGCAGTTCTGC. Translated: CASSLPLGALDNEQFC.

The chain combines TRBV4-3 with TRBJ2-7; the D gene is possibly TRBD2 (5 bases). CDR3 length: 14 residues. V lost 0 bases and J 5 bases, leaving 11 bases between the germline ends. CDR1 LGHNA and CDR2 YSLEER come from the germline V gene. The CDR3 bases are TGCGCCAGCAGCCAAGATTTACGAGGGCACGAGCAGTACTTC. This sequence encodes CASSQDLRGHEQYF.

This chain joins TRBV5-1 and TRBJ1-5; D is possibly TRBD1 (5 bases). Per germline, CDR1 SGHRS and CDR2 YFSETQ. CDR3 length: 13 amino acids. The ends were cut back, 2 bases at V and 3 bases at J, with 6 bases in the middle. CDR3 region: CASSFGHNQPQHF. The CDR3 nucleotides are TGCGCCAGCAGCTTCGGACACAATCAGCCCCAGCATTTT.

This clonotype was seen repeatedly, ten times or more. CDR3 in DNA: TGCGCCAGCAGCTTGGGCTGGGGAGAAGCTTTCTTT. It encodes CASSLGWGEAFF. The chain links TRBV5-1 to TRBJ1-1; D remains unclear. V was pared by 0 bases and J by 8 bases, with 8 bases between. The CDR3 has 12 residues. The V gene's germline CDR1 is SGHRS and CDR2 YFSETQ.

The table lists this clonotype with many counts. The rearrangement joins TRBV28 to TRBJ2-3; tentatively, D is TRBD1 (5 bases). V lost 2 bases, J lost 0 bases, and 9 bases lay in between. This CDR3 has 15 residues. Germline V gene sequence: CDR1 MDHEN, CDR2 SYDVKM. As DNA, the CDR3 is TGTGCCAGCAGTTTAAGGGGTAGAAGCACAGATACGCAGTATTTT. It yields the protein CASSLRGRSTDTQYF.

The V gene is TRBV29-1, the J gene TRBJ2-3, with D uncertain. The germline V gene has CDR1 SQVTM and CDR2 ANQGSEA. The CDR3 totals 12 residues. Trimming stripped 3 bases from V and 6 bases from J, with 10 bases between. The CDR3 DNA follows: TGCAGCGTTGATGTCACTGGGGATACGCAGTATTTT. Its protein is CSVDVTGDTQYF.

CDR3 nucleotides: TGCAGTGCTAGGGGTTGGATAGGGCCTAGCAACTACGAGCAGTACTTC. Its translation: CSARGWIGPSNYEQYF. The chain couples TRBV20-1 to TRBJ2-7; weak D call: TRBD2 (5 bases). Looked up from germline, CDR1 is DFQATT and CDR2 is SNEGSKA (reference sequence). V was cut by 3 bases and J by 3 bases, with 21 bases left in between. This CDR3 comprises 16 residues.

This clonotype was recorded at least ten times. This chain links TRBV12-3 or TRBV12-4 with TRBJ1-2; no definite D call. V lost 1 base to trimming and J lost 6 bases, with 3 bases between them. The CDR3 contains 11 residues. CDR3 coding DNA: TGTGCCAGCAGTTTAGGGGATGGCTACACCTTC. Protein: CASSLGDGYTF.

The chain's CDR3 is CASSFGSTDTGELFF. The CDR3 DNA follows: TGTGCCAGCAGTTTTGGGTCGACGGACACCGGGGAGCTGTTTTTT. The V gene is TRBV12-3 or TRBV12-4, the J gene TRBJ2-2; D gene unclear. CDR3 length equals 15 residues. V lost 3 bases and J 3 bases, leaving 11 bases between the germline ends.

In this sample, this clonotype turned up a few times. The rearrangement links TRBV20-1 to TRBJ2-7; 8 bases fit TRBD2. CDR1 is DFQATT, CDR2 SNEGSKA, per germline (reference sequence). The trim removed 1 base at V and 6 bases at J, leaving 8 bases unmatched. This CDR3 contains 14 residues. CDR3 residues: CSARGAGVPPEQYF. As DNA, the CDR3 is TGCAGTGCTAGAGGAGCGGGAGTCCCCCCCGAGCAGTACTTC.

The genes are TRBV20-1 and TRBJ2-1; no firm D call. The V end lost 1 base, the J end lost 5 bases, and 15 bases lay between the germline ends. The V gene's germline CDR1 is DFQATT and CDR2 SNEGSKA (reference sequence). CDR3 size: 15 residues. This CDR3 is CSARVFGFWNNEQFF. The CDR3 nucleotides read TGCAGTGCTAGAGTGTTTGGGTTTTGGAACAATGAGCAGTTCTTC.

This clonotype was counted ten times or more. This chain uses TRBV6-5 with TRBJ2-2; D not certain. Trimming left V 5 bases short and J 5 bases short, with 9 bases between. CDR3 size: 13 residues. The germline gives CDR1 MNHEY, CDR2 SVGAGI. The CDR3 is CASSTLGTGELFF. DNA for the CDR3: TGTGCCAGCAGTACTTTAGGGACCGGGGAGCTGTTTTTT.

The CDR3 here is CASSQGGKGYEQYF. DNA for the CDR3: TGCGCCAGCAGCCAAGGCGGGAAAGGCTACGAGCAGTACTTC. This chain joins TRBV4-3 and TRBJ2-7, with a weak D call TRBD2 (6 bases). The CDR3 is 14 residues long. Germline CDR1 LGHNA, CDR2 YSLEER. V shed 1 base and J shed 3 bases, with 10 bases lying between them.